What follows is one T cell receptor beta chain and its context. Its binding antigen is unknown. Per-base qualities were not stored, and no clone one base away is much larger. What the time point label conveys for this sample: baseline before first vaccination. Vaccinee samples were obtained from the UK trials COV001 and COV002, which included a single-blind randomized controlled phase 2/3 trial of AZD1222 (ChAdOx1 nCoV-19) in healthy adults. Trial participant PBMC samples were collected at day 0 and day 28 after the second dose for TCRbeta chain sequencing. The CDR3 regions of human TCRbeta chains were analyzed by immunosequencing. Per the original workflow: TCRs in the repertoires were compared against a reference library of SARS-CoV-2-specific TCRs that had been generated with the MIRA antigen-specificity platform. Breadth was defined as the fraction of unique TCRs that were SARS-CoV-2-associated, and depth was defined as the fraction of total T cells that were SARS-CoV-2-associated. Using the MIRA data, every spike-specific TCR was mapped to the spike region that the TCR reacted to and assigned to either a CD4 or a CD8 class. Log10-transformed breadth and depth values were compared by one-way ANOVA with Sidak's multiple comparisons tests. TCRdb took this table from immuneACCESS and kept in-frame rearrangements with V and J called. Such tables lack part of the clones; where checked against another copy, unresolved V genes explain under half of the gap, and the rest is unexplained. The V and J calls and the clone size are those of that table, but D and trimming were determined from the DNA. Counted in this sample were some 110,000 clones; 88% of them appeared once. About 4.2% of the sample goes to the ten largest clones.

The sample originates from a study of T cell responses to AZD1222 COVID-19 vaccine (dated by TCRdb to about 2021). Concerning the study at large: AZD1222 recipients given second doses at about 4 weeks or at about 12 weeks were pooled, since spike-specific TCR depth and breadth were not found to differ between the two schedules. Trial participants were enrolled by age into 18-55, 56-69 and 70-plus year subgroups, with around 150, 28 and 57 TCR-sequenced participants respectively. A total of 230 to 250 trial participants underwent TCR sequencing, of whom 207 received two doses of AZD1222 and 26 received two doses of the MenACWY control vaccine.

What the work shows at the level of the full study, not this receptor alone: After two AZD1222 doses, both the breadth and the depth of spike-specific TCRs were significantly higher than at day 0 and than in MenACWY recipients. Epitopes outside the regions mutated in the B.1.351 and B.1.1.7 variants were reportedly recognized by nearly half of the unique spike-specific TCRs. Vaccine-associated CD4 TCRs spanned the whole spike protein, with dominant responses in regions 160-218 and 743-854. The 56-69-year group was small, and its depth increase did not reach significance, likely because of low power. Because no samples from the day 14 peak response were available, repertoires could be characterized only after the peak T cell response. Conclusions about previously exposed vaccinees were limited because only six AZD1222 recipients were SARS-CoV-2 seropositive at baseline. Most participants were white British and females outnumbered males, and the authors suggested that clonal diversity may have been underestimated.

Per the germline V gene (reference sequence), SEHNR is the CDR1 and FQNEAQ is the CDR2. Relative to germline, V is 5 bases shorter and J is 8 bases shorter, with 13 bases between their ends. Taken from cysteine to phenylalanine, the CDR3 has 13 residues. CDR3 DNA only is kept here, 39 bases in frame from base 1. This TCR was recovered from an adult in good health. This receptor chain uses TRBV7-9 and TRBJ1-3; a tentative D match to TRBD1 spans 5 bases. The sample in question was peripheral blood, obtained on day 0 of AZD1222 vaccination. In nucleotide form, the sequence is TGTGCCAGCAGCCACCCCAGGGTCGACACCATATATTTT. This gives the protein CASSHPRVDTIYF.